This T cell receptor (beta chain) originates from a study of PD-1 blockade in mismatch repair-deficient tumors. Mismatch repair deficiency was confirmed in all patients, by PCR or immunohistochemistry. V gave up 5 bases and J gave up 8 bases, with 25 bases separating them. The CDR3 covers 17 residues. The germline gives CDR1 SGDLS, CDR2 YYNGEE. This table comes from immunoSEQ multiplex PCR, and its TCRdb copy is limited to in-frame clones, with some not included. The sample yields 120,000 or so clones, 86% seen once. The sequences come from peripheral blood, collected 44 weeks after starting pembrolizumab. This TCR was recovered from an adult with mismatch repair-deficient cancer. The chain links TRBV9 to TRBJ2-2; D remains unclear. The CDR3 nucleotides read TGTGCCAGCAGGCAGAGGTGGGTAGTCTGCGTGTTGGGGGAGCTGTTTTTT. This translates into CASRQRWVVCVLGELFF.